This is a list of T cell receptor beta chains from one sample in a study of blood T cell repertoires in COVID-19. The data were produced by immunoSEQ multiplex PCR, yet TCRdb's version contains in-frame clones alone and is incomplete. Here the sample spans about 170,000 clones, more than 65% being singletons. The sample taken for sequencing was peripheral blood. The receptors shown here come from a human donor with acute or convalescent COVID-19. The donor label of this sample is uncertain. CDR3s include the opening cysteine and the closing phenylalanine or tryptophan. The order of the fields is CDR3 protein, CDR3 DNA, D gene, clone size, V gene, CDR3 length, J gene. The D gene is left open where the match is weak. A row's size may be missing; if present it is once, few, many or a size class.

CASSLQGLREAYSGNTIYF TGTGCCAGCTCTCTCCAGGGGTTACGGGAGGCCTACTCTGGAAACACCATATATTTT - - TRBV18 19 TRBJ1-3
CASSMNGLAGVGEQFF TGTGCCAGCAGCATGAACGGACTAGCGGGAGTGGGTGAGCAGTTCTTC TRBD2 - TRBV11-2 16 TRBJ2-1
CASSQVSSGGWAYNEQFF TGTGCCAGCAGCCAAGTGTCTAGCGGGGGATGGGCCTACAATGAGCAGTTCTTC TRBD2 - TRBV14 18 TRBJ2-1
CASSLTGSNQPQHF TGTGCCAGCAGCCTGACAGGGAGCAATCAGCCCCAGCATTTT TRBD1 once TRBV3-1/TRBV3-2 14 TRBJ1-5
CASRLFQGNYGYTF TGTGCCAGCAGGTTGTTTCAGGGTAACTATGGCTACACCTTC - - TRBV28 14 TRBJ1-2
CASSPGTGTTYEQYF TGTGCCAGCAGCCCGGGGACAGGGACTACTTACGAGCAGTACTTC TRBD1 - TRBV7-3 15 TRBJ2-7
CASSQRGGGNIQYF TGTGCCAGCAGCCAACGCGGGGGGGGCAACATTCAGTACTTC TRBD2 once TRBV3-1/TRBV3-2 14 TRBJ2-4
CAWSVGRQSSYNEQFF TGTGCCTGGAGTGTAGGGAGGCAGAGCTCCTACAATGAGCAGTTCTTC - few TRBV30 16 TRBJ2-1
CAISGQTGGAYEQYF TGTGCCATCAGTGGTCAGACGGGAGGTGCCTACGAGCAGTACTTC TRBD2 - TRBV10-3 15 TRBJ2-7
CASSDQGSNEKLFF TGTGCCAGCAGTGACCAGGGGTCAAATGAAAAACTGTTTTTT - - TRBV2 14 TRBJ1-4
CASRSGLAGGFGELFF TGTGCCAGCAGATCCGGACTAGCGGGGGGGTTCGGGGAGCTGTTTTTT TRBD2 - TRBV11-3 16 TRBJ2-2
CASSHTDRWGNEQFF TGTGCCAGCAGCCACACGGACAGGTGGGGCAATGAGCAGTTCTTC TRBD1 - TRBV3-1/TRBV3-2 15 TRBJ2-1
CAISDGTQETQYF TGTGCCATCAGTGACGGGACACAAGAGACCCAGTACTTC - - TRBV10-3 13 TRBJ2-5
CASTMPGYEQYF TGTGCCAGCACAATGCCGGGCTACGAGCAGTACTTC - - TRBV28 12 TRBJ2-7
CASSFLDRAPVLFF TGTGCCAGCAGTTTCCTGGACAGGGCCCCCGTTCTGTTTTTT TRBD1 - TRBV28 14 TRBJ2-2